The sequence of this T cell receptor beta chain was determined in a study of blood T cells in healthy people across ages (dated by TCRdb to between 2014 and 2017). As for the study more broadly: Template switching captured roughly one uniquely barcoded TCR beta cDNA molecule per two T cells in model experiments. The donors were split into four age groups: young (average 16 years), middle-aged (39), aged (more than 55) and long-lived (over 80). To track age-related changes in TCR beta repertoire diversity, the study relied on deep sequencing normalized with unique cDNA molecular identifiers. To avoid experimental bias, donors of different ages were spread randomly across the sequencing lanes. The study analyzed two additional independent replicas of 1 million unique cDNA reads from the same blood draw for two donors, one aged 18 to 29 and one aged 80 or older. Summary of the overall study and its limitations: Bulk unsorted PBMC profiling prevented conclusive comparison of naive and antigen-experienced compartments. Donor CMV infection status was unknown, potentially confounding age-related changes in expanded clonotypes. Total diversity estimates from one million sequenced T cells were considered lower bounds and underestimates. A strong correlation was found between observed TCR beta diversity and the percentage of naive T cells measured by flow cytometry. The long-lived group showed more naive CD4+ T cells, fewer expanded clones and increased TCR diversity than the aged group, suggesting age selection. Observed TCR beta diversity per million T cells fell roughly linearly with age, and a significant reduction was already apparent by age about 38.

The CDR3 runs 12 amino acids, cysteine and phenylalanine included. Of all the DNA, just the CDR3 is kept, 36 bases in frame from base 1. The donors were roughly 38 Caucasian individuals from Russia, aged 6 to 90 years, who were systemically healthy. Around 10 milliliters of peripheral blood were collected from each donor into EDTA-treated Vacutainer tubes. PBMCs were isolated by Ficoll-Paque density-gradient centrifugation, with at least 6 million obtained per sample. Total RNA, at least 6 micrograms per sample, was extracted from PBMCs with Trizol reagent. For every donor, an aliquot of PBMCs went through flow cytometry to measure the percentages of naive CD45RAhigh/CD27high T cells. The library relied on 5' RACE. Sequencing instrument: Illumina HiSeq 2500. The second PCR ran for about 6 to 12 cycles and used a J-beta primer mix along with a sample-barcoded 5' primer. A template-switch 5' adaptor carrying 12 random nucleotides introduced a unique molecular identifier onto each TCR beta cDNA molecule. At least 3 million CDR3-containing paired-end reads were obtained from each sample. All of the RNA was converted into first-strand cDNA using the Mint cDNA synthesis kit, with a TRBC-specific oligonucleotide serving as the primer. All cDNA was treated with uracil-DNA glycosylase and then went through a first 18-cycle PCR with the universal primers M1SS and BC2_uni_R. Per the original workflow: Each sample was normalized by randomly selecting 1 million high-quality reads, each carrying a distinct molecular identifier. Instead of being binned into consensus sequences, reads with shared molecular identifiers were discarded. MiTCR, run with a Q25 quality threshold and the strictest error-elimination algorithm, handled CDR3 identification, clonotype clustering and error correction. Lower-bound total TCR beta diversity was estimated with a nonparametric unseen species model using Euler transformation. TCRdb reanalyzed the raw reads on its own, using fastp at Q25 for trimming and MiXCR for clone calling, and kept in-frame beta chains. Every entry covers one CDR3 protein and lists the most common genes and DNA from its rows. Clone size and V and J calls follow TCRdb, not the original study. This sample has a few hundred thousand distinct CDR3 sequences in its table, and 52% of those were observed once. 45% to 55% of the sample goes to the ten largest clones.

This clonotype has ten or more counts. Its antigen has not been determined. Base qualities were left out, and no much larger clone turns up one base away. The sequence links TRBV21-1 to TRBJ2-3. TRBV21-1 is noted as a pseudogene. Sample: blood. This clonotype was obtained from a man aged 60-69 years in good health. The CDR3 protein: CASSKPMETQYF. The nucleotide sequence reads TGTGCCAGCAGCAAACCTATGGAAACGCAGTATTTT.